This record covers a single TCR beta chain. Primers used in a second PCR of about 6 to 11 cycles were a sample-barcoded 5' primer and a J-beta primer mix. TCRdb re-derived calls from the 5' RACE reads in MiXCR, one entry per CDR3 protein. Of around 500,000 distinct CDR3 sequences in the sample, roughly a quarter were seen once. The source of the sample is a study of blood T cells in healthy people across ages. V was pared by 0 bases and J by 4 bases, with 17 bases between. The CDR3 consists of 16 residues. Germline CDR1 is DFQATT and CDR2 is SNEGSKA (reference sequence). This same sample was also part of a study on T cells of mothers and their children.

The chain uses TRBV20-1 and TRBJ2-3; weak D call: TRBD2 (5 bases). Source material: blood. The source of this sequence is a boy aged 2 to 10 in good health. The CDR3 reads CSARDRALAGADTQYF. In DNA form, the CDR3 reads TGCAGTGCTAGAGATCGGGCGCTAGCTGGGGCAGATACGCAGTATTTT.